This entry is about one T cell receptor (beta chain). TCRdb called the 5' RACE reads again in MiXCR, with one record for every CDR3 protein. The sample consists of fewer than 3,000 distinct CDR3 sequences, over 12% of them appearing once. The sample originates from a study of spatial heterogeneity in lung cancer. Time point noted: sample taken at primary tumor resection. No cells were sorted before sequencing. The whole RNA sequenced was extracted from tumor, nontumor lung or frozen PBMC. Germline loops: CDR1 SSHAT, CDR2 FNYEAQ (reference sequence). This CDR3 comprises 15 residues. The V and J ends lost 2 bases and 6 bases, in that order; junction bases with no gene match: 5.

The rearrangement links TRBV7-7 to TRBJ2-2; 8 bases are shared with TRBD2. This sequence originates from a male donor with early-stage non-small cell lung cancer. The specimen was normal lung tissue next to the tumor, collected at surgery. The CDR3 protein is CASSLYAGGSGELFF. CDR3 DNA: TGTGCCAGCAGCTTATACGCGGGAGGTTCCGGGGAGCTGTTTTTT.